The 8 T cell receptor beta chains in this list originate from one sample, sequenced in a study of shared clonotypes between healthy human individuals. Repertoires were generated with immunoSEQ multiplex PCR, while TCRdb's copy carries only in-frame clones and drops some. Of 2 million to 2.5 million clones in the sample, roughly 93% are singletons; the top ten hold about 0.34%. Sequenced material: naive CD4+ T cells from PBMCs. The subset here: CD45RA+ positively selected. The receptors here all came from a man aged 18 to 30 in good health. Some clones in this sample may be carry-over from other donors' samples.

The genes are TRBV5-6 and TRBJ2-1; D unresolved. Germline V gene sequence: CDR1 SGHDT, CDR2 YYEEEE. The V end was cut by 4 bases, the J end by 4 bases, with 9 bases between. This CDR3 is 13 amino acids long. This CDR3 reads CASSASQYNEQFF. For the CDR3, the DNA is TGTGCCAGCAGCGCAAGCCAATACAATGAGCAGTTCTTC.

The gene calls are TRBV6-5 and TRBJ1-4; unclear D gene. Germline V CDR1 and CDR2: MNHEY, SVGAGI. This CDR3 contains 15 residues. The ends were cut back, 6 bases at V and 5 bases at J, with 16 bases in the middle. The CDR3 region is CASSRGSRRNEKLFF. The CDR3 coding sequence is TGTGCCAGCAGCCGCGGAAGCCGGAGAAATGAAAAACTGTTTTTT.

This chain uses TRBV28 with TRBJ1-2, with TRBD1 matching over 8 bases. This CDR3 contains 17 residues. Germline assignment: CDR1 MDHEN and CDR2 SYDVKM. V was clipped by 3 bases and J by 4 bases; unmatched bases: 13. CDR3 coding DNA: TGTGCCAGCAGTTTCCCTATAACAGGGGGGCCGAGCTATGGCTACACCTTC. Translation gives CASSFPITGGPSYGYTF.

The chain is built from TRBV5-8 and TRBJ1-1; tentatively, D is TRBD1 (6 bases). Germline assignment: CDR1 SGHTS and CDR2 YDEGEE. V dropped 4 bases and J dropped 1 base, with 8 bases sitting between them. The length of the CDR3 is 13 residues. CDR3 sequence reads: CASSRQENTEAFF. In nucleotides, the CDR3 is TGTGCCAGCAGCCGACAGGAGAACACTGAAGCTTTCTTT.

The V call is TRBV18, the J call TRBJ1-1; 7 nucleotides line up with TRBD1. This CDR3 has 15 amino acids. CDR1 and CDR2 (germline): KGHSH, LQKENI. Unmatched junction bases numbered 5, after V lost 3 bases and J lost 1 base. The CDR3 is CASSPQGQPNTEAFF. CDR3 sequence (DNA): TGTGCCAGCTCACCTCAGGGACAGCCGAACACTGAAGCTTTCTTT.

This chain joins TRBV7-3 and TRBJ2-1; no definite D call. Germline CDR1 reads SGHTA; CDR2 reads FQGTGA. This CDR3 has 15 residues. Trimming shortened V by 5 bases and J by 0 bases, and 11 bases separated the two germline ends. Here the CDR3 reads CASSPQSSSYNEQFF. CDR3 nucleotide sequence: TGTGCCAGCAGCCCACAGTCGAGCTCCTACAATGAGCAGTTCTTC.

CDR3 sequence: CASSLLSGSGGSGELFF. In DNA form, the CDR3 reads TGTGCCAGCAGCTTACTTTCCGGGAGTGGAGGCTCCGGGGAGCTGTTTTTT. The V and J genes are TRBV7-9 and TRBJ2-2; weak D call: TRBD2 (6 bases). V dropped 2 bases and J dropped 6 bases, with 19 bases sitting between them. The CDR3 has 17 residues. The germline V gene encodes CDR1 SEHNR and CDR2 FQNEAQ (reference sequence). Supplemented by reference TRBV7-9 and TRBJ2-2, the full variable domain reads DTGVSQNPRHKITKRGQNVTFRCDPISEHNRLYWYRQTLGQGPEFLTYFQNEAQLEKSRLLSDRFSAERPKGSFSTLEIQRTEQGDSAMYLCASSLLSGSGGSGELFFGEGSRLTVL.

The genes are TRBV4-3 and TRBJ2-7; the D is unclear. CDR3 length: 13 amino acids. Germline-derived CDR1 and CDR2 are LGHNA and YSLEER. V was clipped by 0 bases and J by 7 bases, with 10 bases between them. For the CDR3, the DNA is TGCGCCAGCAGCCAAGAGGTAGCCGGGGAGCAGTACTTC. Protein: CASSQEVAGEQYF.